This entry features one TCR beta chain sequence. The antigen remains unidentified. 60 Vbeta and 13 Jbeta primers were used in PCR. Original processing notes: The authors later counted roughly 87 million unique TCR beta chains, 9 million to 14 million of them shared. The assay was immunoSEQ multiplex PCR, and TCRdb's table has in-frame clones only and misses some. V, J and clone size were drawn from that table, and D and trimming were deduced from the DNA. The table includes 180,000 or so clones, 79% detected once. The sample comes from a study of cytomegalovirus exposure and HLA in healthy donors. Points from the study as a whole: It was reported that TCR beta sequences correctly inferred the HLA-A and HLA-B alleles for most subjects.

The V gene's germline CDR1 is SEHNR and CDR2 FQNEAQ (reference sequence). This CDR3 is built from 16 residues. V shed 5 bases, J shed 0 bases, and the junction held 9 bases outside the gene matches. The sequenced sample consisted of PBMCs. The source of this sequence is a woman between 45 and 60 years old in good health and CMV-seronegative. The V gene is TRBV7-9, the J gene TRBJ1-2; 7 bases map to TRBD1. Here the CDR3 reads CASSHDRAETNYGYTF. In DNA form, the CDR3 reads TGTGCCAGCAGCCATGACAGGGCTGAAACTAACTATGGCTACACCTTC.